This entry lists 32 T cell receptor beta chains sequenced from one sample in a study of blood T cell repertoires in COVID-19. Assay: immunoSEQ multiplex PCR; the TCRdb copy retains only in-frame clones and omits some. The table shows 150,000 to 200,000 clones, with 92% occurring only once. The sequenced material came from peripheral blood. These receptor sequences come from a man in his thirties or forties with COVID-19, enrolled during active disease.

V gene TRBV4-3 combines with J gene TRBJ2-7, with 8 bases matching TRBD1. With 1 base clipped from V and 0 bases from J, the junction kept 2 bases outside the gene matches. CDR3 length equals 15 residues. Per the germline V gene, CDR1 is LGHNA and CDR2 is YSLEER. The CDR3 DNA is TGCGCCAGCAGCCAAGGACAGGGGAGCTCCTACGAGCAGTACTTC. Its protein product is CASSQGQGSSYEQYF.

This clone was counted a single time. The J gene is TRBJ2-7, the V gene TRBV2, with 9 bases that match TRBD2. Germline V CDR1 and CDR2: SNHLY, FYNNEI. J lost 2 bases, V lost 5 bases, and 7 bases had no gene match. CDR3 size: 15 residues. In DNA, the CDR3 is TGTGCCAGCAGTCCGATAGCGGGGGTACCCTACGAGCAGTACTTC. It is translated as CASSPIAGVPYEQYF. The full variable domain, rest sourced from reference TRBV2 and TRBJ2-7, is EPEVTQTPSHQVTQMGQEVILRCVPISNHLYFYWYRQILGQKVEFLVSFYNNEISEKSEIFDDQFSVERPDGSNFTLKIRSTKLEDSAMYFCASSPIAGVPYEQYFGPGTRLTVT.

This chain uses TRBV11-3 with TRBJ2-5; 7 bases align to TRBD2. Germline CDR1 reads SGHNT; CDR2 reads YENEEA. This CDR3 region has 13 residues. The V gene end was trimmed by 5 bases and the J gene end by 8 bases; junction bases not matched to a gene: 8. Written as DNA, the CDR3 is TGTGCCAGCAGCGCCGCCGGGGGGAGAACCCAGTACTTC. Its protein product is CASSAAGGRTQYF.

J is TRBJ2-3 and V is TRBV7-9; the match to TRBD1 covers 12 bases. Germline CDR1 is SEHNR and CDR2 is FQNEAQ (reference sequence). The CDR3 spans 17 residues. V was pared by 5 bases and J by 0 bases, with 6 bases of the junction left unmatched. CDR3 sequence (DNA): TGTGCCAGCAGCCTCGGGACAGGGGGCTCTAGCACAGATACGCAGTATTTT. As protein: CASSLGTGGSSTDTQYF.

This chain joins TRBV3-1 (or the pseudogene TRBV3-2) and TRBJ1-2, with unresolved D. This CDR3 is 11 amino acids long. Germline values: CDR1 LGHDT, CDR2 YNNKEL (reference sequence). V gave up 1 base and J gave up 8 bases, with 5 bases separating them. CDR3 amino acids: CASSQGKGYTF. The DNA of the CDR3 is TGTGCCAGCAGCCAAGGTAAAGGCTACACCTTC.

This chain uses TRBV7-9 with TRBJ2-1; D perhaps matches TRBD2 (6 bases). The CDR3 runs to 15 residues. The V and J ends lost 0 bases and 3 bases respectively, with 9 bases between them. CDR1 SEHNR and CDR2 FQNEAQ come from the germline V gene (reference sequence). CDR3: CASSLASGGYNEQFF. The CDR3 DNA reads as TGTGCCAGCAGCTTAGCTAGCGGAGGCTACAATGAGCAGTTCTTC.

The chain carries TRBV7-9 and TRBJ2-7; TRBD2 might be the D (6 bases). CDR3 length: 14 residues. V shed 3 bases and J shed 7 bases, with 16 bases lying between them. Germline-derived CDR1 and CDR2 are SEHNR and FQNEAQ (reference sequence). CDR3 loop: CASSFGLAKGEQYF. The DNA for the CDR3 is TGTGCCAGCAGCTTTGGGCTAGCGAAGGGGGAGCAGTACTTC.

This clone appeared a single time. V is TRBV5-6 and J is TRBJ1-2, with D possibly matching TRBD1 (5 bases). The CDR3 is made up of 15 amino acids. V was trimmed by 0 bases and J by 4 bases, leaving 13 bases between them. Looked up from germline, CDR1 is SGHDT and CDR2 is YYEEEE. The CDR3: CASSLETVLRYGYTF. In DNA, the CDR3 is TGTGCCAGCAGCTTGGAGACAGTTCTTCGCTATGGCTACACCTTC.

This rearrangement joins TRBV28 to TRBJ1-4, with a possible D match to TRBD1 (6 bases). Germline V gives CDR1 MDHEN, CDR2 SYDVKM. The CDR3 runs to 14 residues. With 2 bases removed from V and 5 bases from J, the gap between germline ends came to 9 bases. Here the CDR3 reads CASSLPTGNEKLFF. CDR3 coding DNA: TGTGCCAGCAGTTTACCCACAGGGAATGAAAAACTGTTTTTT.

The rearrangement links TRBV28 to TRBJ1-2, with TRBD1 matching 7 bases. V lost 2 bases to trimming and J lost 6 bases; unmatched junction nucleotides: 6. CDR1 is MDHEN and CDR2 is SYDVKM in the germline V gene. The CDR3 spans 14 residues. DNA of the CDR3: TGTGCCAGCAGTTTAAGCTGGACAGGCAATGGCTACACCTTC. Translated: CASSLSWTGNGYTF.

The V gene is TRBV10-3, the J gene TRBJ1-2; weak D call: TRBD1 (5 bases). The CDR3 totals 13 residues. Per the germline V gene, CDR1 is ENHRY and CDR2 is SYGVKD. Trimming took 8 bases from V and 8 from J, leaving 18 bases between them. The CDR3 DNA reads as TGTGCCATCGAGGGAGGGGTGGGAGGAGGCTACACCTTC. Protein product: CAIEGGVGGGYTF.

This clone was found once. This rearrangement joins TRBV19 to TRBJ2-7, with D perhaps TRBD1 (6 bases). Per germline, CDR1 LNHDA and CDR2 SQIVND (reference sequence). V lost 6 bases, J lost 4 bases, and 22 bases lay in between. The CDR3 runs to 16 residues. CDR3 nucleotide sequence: TGTGCCAGTAGGGACCTAACAGGGCCCCGTGGTTACGAGCAGTACTTC. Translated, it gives CASRDLTGPRGYEQYF.

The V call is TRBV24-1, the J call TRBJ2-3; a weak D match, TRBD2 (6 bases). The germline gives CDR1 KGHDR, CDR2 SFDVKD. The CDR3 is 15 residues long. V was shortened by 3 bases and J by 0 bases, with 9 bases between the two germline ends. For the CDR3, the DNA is TGTGCCACCAGTGATCCGGGACTTAGCACAGATACGCAGTATTTT. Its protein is CATSDPGLSTDTQYF.

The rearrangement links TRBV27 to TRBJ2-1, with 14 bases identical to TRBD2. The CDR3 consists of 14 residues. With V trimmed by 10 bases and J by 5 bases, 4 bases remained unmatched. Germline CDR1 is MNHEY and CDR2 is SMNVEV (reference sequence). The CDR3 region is CATGLAGGNNEQFF. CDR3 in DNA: TGTGCCACCGGACTAGCGGGAGGAAACAATGAGCAGTTCTTC.

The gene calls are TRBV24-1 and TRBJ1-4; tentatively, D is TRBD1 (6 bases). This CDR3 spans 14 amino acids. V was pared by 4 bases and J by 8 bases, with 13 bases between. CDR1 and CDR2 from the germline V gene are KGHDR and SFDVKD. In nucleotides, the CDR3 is TGTGCCACCAGTGACCCGACAGGTGGGGAAAAACTGTTTTTT. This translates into CATSDPTGGEKLFF.

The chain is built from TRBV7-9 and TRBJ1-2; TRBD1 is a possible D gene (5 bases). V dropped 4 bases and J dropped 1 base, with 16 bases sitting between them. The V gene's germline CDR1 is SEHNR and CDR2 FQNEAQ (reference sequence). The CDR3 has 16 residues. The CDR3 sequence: CASSYGGAGGNYGYTF. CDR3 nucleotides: TGTGCCAGCAGCTACGGAGGGGCAGGCGGTAACTATGGCTACACCTTC.

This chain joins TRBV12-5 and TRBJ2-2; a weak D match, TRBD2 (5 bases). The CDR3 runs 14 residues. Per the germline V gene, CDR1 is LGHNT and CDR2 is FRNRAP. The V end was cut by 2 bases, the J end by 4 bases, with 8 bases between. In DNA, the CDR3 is TGTGCTAGTGGTTTGTTAGGACTCACCGGGGAGCTGTTTTTT. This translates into CASGLLGLTGELFF.

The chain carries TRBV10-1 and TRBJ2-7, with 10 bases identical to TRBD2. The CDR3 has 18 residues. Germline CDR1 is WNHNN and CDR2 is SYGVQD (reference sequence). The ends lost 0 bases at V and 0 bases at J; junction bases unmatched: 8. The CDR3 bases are TGCGCCAGCAGTGAGTCGGTGACTAGCGGGCCCAGCTCCTACGAGCAGTACTTC. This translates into CASSESVTSGPSSYEQYF.

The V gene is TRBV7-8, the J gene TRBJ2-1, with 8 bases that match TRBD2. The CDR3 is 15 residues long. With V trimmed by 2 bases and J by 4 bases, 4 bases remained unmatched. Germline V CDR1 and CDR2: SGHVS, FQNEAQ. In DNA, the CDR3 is TGTGCCAGCAGCTTAACGGGGGGGCCTTACAATGAGCAGTTCTTC. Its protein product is CASSLTGGPYNEQFF.

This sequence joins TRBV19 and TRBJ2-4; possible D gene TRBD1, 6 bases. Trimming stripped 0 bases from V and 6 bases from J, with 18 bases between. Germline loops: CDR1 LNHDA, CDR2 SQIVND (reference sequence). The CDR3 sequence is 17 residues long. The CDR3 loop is CASSIDFTGSVLNIQYF. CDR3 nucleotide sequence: TGTGCCAGTAGTATAGATTTTACAGGGTCGGTTCTAAACATTCAGTACTTC.

CDR3 DNA sequence: TGTGCCAGCAGTGGAGCCGGGTTCCTGGGACTTTTGAACACTGAAGCTTTCTTT. It encodes CASSGAGFLGLLNTEAFF. This chain connects TRBV2 to TRBJ1-1; TRBD1 might be the D (5 bases). CDR1 and CDR2 from the germline V gene are SNHLY and FYNNEI. V was cut by 4 bases and J by 0 bases, with 21 bases left in between. This CDR3 comprises 18 residues.

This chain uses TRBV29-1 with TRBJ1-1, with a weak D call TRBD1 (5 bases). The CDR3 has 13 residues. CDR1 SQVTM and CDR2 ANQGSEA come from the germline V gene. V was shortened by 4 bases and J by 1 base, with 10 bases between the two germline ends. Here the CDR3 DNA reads TGCAGCGTTGCGTACAGGCGGAACACTGAAGCTTTCTTT. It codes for CSVAYRRNTEAFF.

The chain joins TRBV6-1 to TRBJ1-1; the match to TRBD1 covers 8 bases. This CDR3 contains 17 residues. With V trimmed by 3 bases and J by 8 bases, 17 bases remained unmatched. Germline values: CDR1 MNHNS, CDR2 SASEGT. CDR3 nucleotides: TGTGCCAGCAGTGAGTTGGGACAGGTTTATGGGTATTCGGAAGCTTTCTTT. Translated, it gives CASSELGQVYGYSEAFF.

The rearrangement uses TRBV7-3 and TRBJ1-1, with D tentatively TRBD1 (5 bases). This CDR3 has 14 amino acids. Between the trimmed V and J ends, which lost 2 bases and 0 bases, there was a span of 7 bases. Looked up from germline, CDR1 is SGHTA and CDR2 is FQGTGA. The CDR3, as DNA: TGTGCCAGCAGCTTATCAGGGATGAACACTGAAGCTTTCTTT. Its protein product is CASSLSGMNTEAFF. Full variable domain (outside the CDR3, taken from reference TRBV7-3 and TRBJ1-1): GAGVSQTPSNKVTEKGKYVELRCDPISGHTALYWYRQSLGQGPEFLIYFQGTGAADDSGLPNDRFFAVRPEGSVSTLKIQRTERGDSAVYLCASSLSGMNTEAFFGQGTRLTVV.

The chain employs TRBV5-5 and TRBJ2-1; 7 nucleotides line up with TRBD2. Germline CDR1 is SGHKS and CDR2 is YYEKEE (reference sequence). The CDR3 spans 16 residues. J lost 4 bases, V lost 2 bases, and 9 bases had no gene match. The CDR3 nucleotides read TGTGCCAGCAGCTTAAATGACGGGGGGTGGTACAATGAGCAGTTCTTC. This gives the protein CASSLNDGGWYNEQFF.

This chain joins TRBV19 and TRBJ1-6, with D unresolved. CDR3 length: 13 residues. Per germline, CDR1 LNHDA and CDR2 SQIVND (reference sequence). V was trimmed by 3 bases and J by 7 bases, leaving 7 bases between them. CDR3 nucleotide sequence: TGTGCCAGTAGTATGACGGAGAATTCACCCCTCCACTTT. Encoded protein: CASSMTENSPLHF.

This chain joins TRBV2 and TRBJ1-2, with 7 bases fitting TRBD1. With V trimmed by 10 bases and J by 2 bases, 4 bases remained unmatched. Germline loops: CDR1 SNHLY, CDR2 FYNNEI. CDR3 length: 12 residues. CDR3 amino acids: CATPTGNYGYTF. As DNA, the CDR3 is TGTGCCACCCCGACAGGGAACTATGGCTACACCTTC.

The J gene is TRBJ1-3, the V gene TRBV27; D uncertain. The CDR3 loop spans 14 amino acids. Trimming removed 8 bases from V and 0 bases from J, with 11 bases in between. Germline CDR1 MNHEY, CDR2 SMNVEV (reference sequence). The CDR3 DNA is TGTGCCAGCTCAACCGGGAACTCTGGAAACACCATATATTTT. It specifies CASSTGNSGNTIYF.

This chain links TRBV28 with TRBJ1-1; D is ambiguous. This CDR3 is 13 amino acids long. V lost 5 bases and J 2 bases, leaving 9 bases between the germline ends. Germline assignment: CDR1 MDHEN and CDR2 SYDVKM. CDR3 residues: CASSKEFNTEAFF. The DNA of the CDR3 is TGTGCCAGCAGTAAGGAGTTTAACACTGAAGCTTTCTTT. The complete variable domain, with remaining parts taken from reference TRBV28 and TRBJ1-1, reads DVKVTQSSRYLVKRTGEKVFLECVQDMDHENMFWYRQDPGLGLRLIYFSYDVKMKEKGDIPEGYSVSREKKERFSLILESASTNQTSMYLCASSKEFNTEAFFGQGTRLTVV.

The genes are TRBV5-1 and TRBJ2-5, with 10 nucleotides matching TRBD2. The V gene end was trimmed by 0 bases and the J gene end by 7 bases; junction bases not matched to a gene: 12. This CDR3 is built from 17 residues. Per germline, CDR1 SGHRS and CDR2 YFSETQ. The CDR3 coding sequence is TGCGCCAGCAGCTTGGCCTCTAGCGGGGGCCCTTGGGGGACCCAGTACTTC. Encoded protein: CASSLASSGGPWGTQYF.

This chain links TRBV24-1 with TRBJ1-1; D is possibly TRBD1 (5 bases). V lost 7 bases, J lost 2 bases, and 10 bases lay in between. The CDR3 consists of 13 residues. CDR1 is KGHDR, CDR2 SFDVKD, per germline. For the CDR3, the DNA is TGTGCCACCAGCGACAGTATAAACACTGAAGCTTTCTTT. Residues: CATSDSINTEAFF.

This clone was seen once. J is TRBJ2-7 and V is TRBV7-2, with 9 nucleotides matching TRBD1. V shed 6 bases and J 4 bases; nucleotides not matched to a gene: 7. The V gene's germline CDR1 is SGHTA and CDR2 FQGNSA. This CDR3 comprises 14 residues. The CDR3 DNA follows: TGTGCCAGCAGACAACCGGGACAGGGATACGAGCAGTACTTC. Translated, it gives CASRQPGQGYEQYF.